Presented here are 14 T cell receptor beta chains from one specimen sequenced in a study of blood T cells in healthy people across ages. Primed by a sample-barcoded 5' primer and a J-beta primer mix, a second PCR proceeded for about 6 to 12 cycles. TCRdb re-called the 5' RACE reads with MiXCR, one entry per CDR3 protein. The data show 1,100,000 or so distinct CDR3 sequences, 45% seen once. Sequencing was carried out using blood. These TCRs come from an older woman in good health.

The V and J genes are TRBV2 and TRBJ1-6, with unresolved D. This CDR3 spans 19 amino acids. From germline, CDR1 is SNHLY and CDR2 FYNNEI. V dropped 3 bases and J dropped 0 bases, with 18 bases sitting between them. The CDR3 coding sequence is TGTGCCAGCAGTGACCCGAATGACACGATGAGCTCCTATAATTCACCCCTCCACTTT. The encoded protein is CASSDPNDTMSSYNSPLHF.

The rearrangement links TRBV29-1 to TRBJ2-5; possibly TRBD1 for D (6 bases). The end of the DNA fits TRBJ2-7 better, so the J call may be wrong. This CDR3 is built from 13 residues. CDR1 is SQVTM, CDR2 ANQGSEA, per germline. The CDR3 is CSVGAGEFYEQYF. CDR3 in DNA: TGCAGCGTGGGGGCGGGTGAGTTCTACGAGCAGTACTTC.

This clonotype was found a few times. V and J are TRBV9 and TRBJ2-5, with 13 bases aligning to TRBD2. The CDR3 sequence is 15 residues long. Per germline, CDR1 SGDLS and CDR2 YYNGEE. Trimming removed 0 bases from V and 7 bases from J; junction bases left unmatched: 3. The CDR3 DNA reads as TGTGCCAGCAGCGTAGGAGGACTAGCGGGAGCGACCCAGTACTTC. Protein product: CASSVGGLAGATQYF. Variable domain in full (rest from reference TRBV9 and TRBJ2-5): DSGVTQTPKHLITATGQRVTLRCSPRSGDLSVYWYQQSLDQGLQFLIQYYNGEERAKGNILERFSAQQFPDLHSELNLSSLELGDSALYFCASSVGGLAGATQYFGPGTRLLVL.

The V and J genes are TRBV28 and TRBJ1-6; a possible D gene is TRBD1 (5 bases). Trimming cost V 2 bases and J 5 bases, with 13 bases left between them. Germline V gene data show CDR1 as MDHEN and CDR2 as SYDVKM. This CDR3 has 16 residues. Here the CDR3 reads CASSLGVTVHNSPLHF. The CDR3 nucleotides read TGTGCCAGCAGTTTAGGGGTGACAGTACATAATTCACCCCTCCACTTT.

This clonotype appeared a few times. The CDR3 coding sequence is TGTGCCACCAGCAGGGGACTAGCGGGAGGGCCTGAAAACGAGCAGTACTTC. It encodes CATSRGLAGGPENEQYF. The chain links TRBV15 to TRBJ2-7; 16 bases fit TRBD2. Germline V gene sequence: CDR1 LNHNV, CDR2 YYDKDF (reference sequence). V shed 3 bases, J shed 5 bases, and the junction held 7 bases outside the gene matches. This CDR3 has 17 residues.

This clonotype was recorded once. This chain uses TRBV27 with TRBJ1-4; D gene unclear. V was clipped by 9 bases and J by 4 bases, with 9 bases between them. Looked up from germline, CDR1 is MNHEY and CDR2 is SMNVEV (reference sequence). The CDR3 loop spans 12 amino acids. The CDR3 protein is CASAQYNEKLFF. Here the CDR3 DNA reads TGTGCCAGTGCACAGTATAATGAAAAACTGTTTTTT.

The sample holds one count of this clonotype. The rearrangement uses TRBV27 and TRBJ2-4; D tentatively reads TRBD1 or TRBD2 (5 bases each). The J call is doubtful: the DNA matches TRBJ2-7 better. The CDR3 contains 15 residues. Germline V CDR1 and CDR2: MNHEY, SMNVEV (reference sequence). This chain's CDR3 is CASSLSRAGFYEQYF. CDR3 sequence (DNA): TGTGCCAGCAGTTTATCGAGGGCAGGGTTCTACGAGCAGTACTTC.

The CDR3 bases are TGCGCCAGCAGCTTGGCCAAGGGGCTTGGGGAGACCCAGTACTTC. Residues: CASSLAKGLGETQYF. The gene calls are TRBV5-1 and TRBJ2-5; D may be TRBD1 (5 bases). V lost 0 bases and J 5 bases, leaving 14 bases between the germline ends. This CDR3 is 15 amino acids long. From germline, CDR1 is SGHRS and CDR2 YFSETQ.

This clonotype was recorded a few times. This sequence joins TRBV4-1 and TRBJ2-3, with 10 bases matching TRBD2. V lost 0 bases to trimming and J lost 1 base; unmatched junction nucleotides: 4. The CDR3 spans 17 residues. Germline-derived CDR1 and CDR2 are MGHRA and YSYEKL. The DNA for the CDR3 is TGCGCCAGCAGCCAAGATGGAACTAGCGGGGGCACAGATACGCAGTATTTT. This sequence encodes CASSQDGTSGGTDTQYF.

The CDR3 region is CASSAGTSANEQFF. The CDR3 DNA reads as TGTGCCAGCAGCGCCGGGACTAGCGCTAATGAGCAGTTCTTC. The J gene is TRBJ2-1, the V gene TRBV7-9; 10 bases align to TRBD2. Trimming cost V 5 bases and J 7 bases; bases outside gene matches: 5. Germline CDR1 and CDR2: SEHNR and FQNEAQ (reference sequence). This CDR3 has 14 amino acids.

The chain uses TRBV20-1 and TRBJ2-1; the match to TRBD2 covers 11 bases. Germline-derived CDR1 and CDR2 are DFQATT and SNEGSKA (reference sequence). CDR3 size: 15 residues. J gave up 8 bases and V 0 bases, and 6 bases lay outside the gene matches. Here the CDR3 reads CSARDLTSGIDEQFF. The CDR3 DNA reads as TGCAGTGCTAGAGATTTGACTAGCGGGATTGATGAGCAGTTCTTC.

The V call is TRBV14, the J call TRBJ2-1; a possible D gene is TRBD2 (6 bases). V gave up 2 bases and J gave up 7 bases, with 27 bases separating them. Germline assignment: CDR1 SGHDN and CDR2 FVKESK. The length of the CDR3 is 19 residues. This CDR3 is CASSQTRDRIGISGNEQFF. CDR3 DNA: TGTGCCAGCAGCCAAACCCGGGATAGAATAGGGATTAGCGGAAATGAGCAGTTCTTC. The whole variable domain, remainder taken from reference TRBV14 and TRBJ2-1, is EAGVTQFPSHSVIEKGQTVTLRCDPISGHDNLYWYRRVMGKEIKFLLHFVKESKQDESGMPNNRFLAERTGGTYSTLKVQPAELEDSGVYFCASSQTRDRIGISGNEQFFGPGTRLTVL.

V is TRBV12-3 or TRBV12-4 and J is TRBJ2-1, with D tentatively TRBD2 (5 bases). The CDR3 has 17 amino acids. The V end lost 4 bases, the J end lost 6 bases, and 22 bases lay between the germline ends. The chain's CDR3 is CASSSQRARLPSNEQFF. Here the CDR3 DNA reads TGTGCCAGCAGTTCTCAGAGGGCCCGCCTCCCGAGCAATGAGCAGTTCTTC.

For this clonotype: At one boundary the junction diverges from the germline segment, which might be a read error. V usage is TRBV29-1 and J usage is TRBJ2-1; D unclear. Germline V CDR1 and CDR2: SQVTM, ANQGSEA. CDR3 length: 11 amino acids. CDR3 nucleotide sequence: TGCGGCGTAGCCCTCAAAAATGAGCAGTTCTTC. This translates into CGVALKNEQFF.